This entry features one TCR beta chain sequence. What it binds is unknown. It was with 60 Vbeta and 13 Jbeta primers that the PCR ran. TCRdb keeps only in-frame clones here, not all; method: immunoSEQ multiplex PCR. This table has some 120,000 clones, over 60% appearing once. V lost 3 bases, J lost 2 bases, and 4 bases stayed unmatched. Germline CDR1 reads SGHVS; CDR2 reads FQNEAQ. The CDR3 loop spans 15 amino acids. The data were obtained in a study of cytomegalovirus exposure and HLA in healthy donors. Study in general: Around 85 million unique TCRs from HLA-typed donors were held in an early data release. Study outcomes and limitations: A classifier reportedly called cytomegalovirus status with high sensitivity and specificity. Most of the CMV-associated TCR beta chains (in a later analysis) appeared to be HLA-restricted.

The chain joins TRBV7-8 to TRBJ2-1; TRBD2 agrees at 7 bases. The clonotype originates from a female donor in good health and CMV-seronegative. Sequencing used PBMCs. In DNA, the CDR3 is TGTGCCAGCAGCTTGCGGGACTATACCTACAATGAGCAGTTCTTC. It encodes CASSLRDYTYNEQFF.